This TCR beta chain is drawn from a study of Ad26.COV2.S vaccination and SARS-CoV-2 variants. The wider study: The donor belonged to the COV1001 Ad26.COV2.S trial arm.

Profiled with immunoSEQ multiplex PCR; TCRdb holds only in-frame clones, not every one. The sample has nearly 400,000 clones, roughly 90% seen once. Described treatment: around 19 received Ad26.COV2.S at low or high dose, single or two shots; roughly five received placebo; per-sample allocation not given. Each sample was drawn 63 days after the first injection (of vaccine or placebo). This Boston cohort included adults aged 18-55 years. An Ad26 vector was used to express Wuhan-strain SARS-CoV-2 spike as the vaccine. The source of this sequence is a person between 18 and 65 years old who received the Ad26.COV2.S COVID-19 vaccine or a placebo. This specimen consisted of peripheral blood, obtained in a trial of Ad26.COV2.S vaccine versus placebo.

The CDR3 loop reads CASSLRTAPGGYTF. The CDR3, as DNA: TGTGCCAGCAGTCTACGGACAGCCCCGGGAGGCTACACCTTC. The rearrangement links TRBV27 to TRBJ1-2, with a tentative D call TRBD1 (6 bases). Germline assignment: CDR1 MNHEY and CDR2 SMNVEV (reference sequence). The CDR3 sequence is 14 residues long. Trimming cost V 5 bases and J 8 bases, with 18 bases left between them.